The rows below give T cell receptor beta chains drawn from one sample of a study of blood T cell repertoires in COVID-19. Repertoires were generated with immunoSEQ multiplex PCR, while TCRdb's copy carries only in-frame clones and drops some. The sample contains 20,000 to 25,000 clones, around nine tenths of which appear only once. Sequenced input: peripheral blood. The receptors were sampled from a human donor in a cohort sampled during active COVID-19. The donor label of this sample is uncertain. The CDR3 runs from the conserved cysteine through the conserved F or W. A D gene is named only where the DNA matches it firmly. Size is omitted from some rows. Given values are once, few, many or a class for expanded clones.

size: -; D: -; J: TRBJ1-1; V: TRBV12-5; DNA: TGTGCTAGTGGTTTACCCGTTGGAGGGTTTATGAACACTGAAGCTTTCTTT; CDR3: CASGLPVGGFMNTEAFF
size: -; D: TRBD1; J: TRBJ1-4; V: TRBV10-3; DNA: TGTGCCATCAGTGAGTCTGGGACAGCTAATGAAAAACTGTTTTTT; CDR3: CAISESGTANEKLFF
size: -; D: TRBD2; J: TRBJ2-1; V: TRBV3-1/TRBV3-2; DNA: TGTGCCAGCAGCCAAGTGTGGGCGGGAGAGGCAAATGAGCAGTTCTTC; CDR3: CASSQVWAGEANEQFF
size: -; D: -; J: TRBJ1-6; V: TRBV6-4; DNA: TGTGCCAGCAGTGTTTCGCCGGGAAATTCACCCCTCCACTTT; CDR3: CASSVSPGNSPLHF
size: -; D: TRBD2; J: TRBJ2-7; V: TRBV29-1; DNA: TGCAGCGTTGTAGCGGGAGGTAACTCCTACGAGCAGTACTTC; CDR3: CSVVAGGNSYEQYF
size: -; D: -; J: TRBJ2-1; V: TRBV3-1/TRBV3-2; DNA: TGTGCCAGCAGCCAAGAGAGCAGGGGAAATGAGCAGTTCTTC; CDR3: CASSQESRGNEQFF
size: -; D: TRBD2; J: TRBJ2-2; V: TRBV2; DNA: TGTGCCAGCAGGCCCGTTCAACTAGCGGGAGATCGGAACACCGGGGAGCTGTTTTTT; CDR3: CASRPVQLAGDRNTGELFF
size: once; D: TRBD1; J: TRBJ1-2; V: TRBV6-5; DNA: TGTGCCAGCAGTTACTCCTCGGGCAGGGGGCTTGGCTACACCTTC; CDR3: CASSYSSGRGLGYTF
size: -; D: -; J: TRBJ2-7; V: TRBV5-5; DNA: TGTGCCAGCAGCCGAGAGCAGGGGCCGTACGAGCAGTACTTC; CDR3: CASSREQGPYEQYF
size: -; D: TRBD2; J: TRBJ2-1; V: TRBV6-1; DNA: TGTGCCAGCAGTGAAAGGAGAAGCGGGAGGGCCGATGAGCAGTTCTTC; CDR3: CASSERRSGRADEQFF
size: -; D: TRBD1; J: TRBJ2-2; V: TRBV7-9; DNA: TGTGCCAGCAGGCCCAAACAGGGGGCCGACACCGGGGAGCTGTTTTTT; CDR3: CASRPKQGADTGELFF
size: -; D: TRBD1; J: TRBJ1-5; V: TRBV28; DNA: TGTGCCAGTAGACAGGGGGCTCCAAACAATCAGCCCCAGCATTTT; CDR3: CASRQGAPNNQPQHF
size: -; D: -; J: TRBJ2-1; V: TRBV18; DNA: TGTGCCAGCTCGCCTACAGGGAAACGCTCCTACAATGAGCAGTTCTTC; CDR3: CASSPTGKRSYNEQFF
size: -; D: -; J: TRBJ2-1; V: TRBV13; DNA: TGTGCCAGCAGCTTAGGGTCGAATGAGCAGTTCTTC; CDR3: CASSLGSNEQFF
size: -; D: -; J: TRBJ1-3; V: TRBV7-2; DNA: TGTGCCAGCACCTCGGGGGGGAGTCACTCTGGAAACACCATATATTTT; CDR3: CASTSGGSHSGNTIYF
size: -; D: -; J: TRBJ2-1; V: TRBV7-6; DNA: TGTGCCAGCAGCCAATTCCCCGGGGTAGCGAATGAGCAGTTCTTC; CDR3: CASSQFPGVANEQFF
size: -; D: TRBD1; J: TRBJ1-2; V: TRBV16; DNA: TGTGCCAGCAGTTACGGGACAGGCGGCTACACCTTC; CDR3: CASSYGTGGYTF
size: -; D: -; J: TRBJ1-2; V: TRBV19; DNA: TGTGCCAGTAGTCCGAGGGACTTCCCCCCCAACTATGGCTACACCTTC; CDR3: CASSPRDFPPNYGYTF
size: -; D: TRBD1; J: TRBJ1-5; V: TRBV6-6; DNA: TGTGCCAGCATCCCGGGACAGGGGGCGCGTCAGCCCCAGCATTTT; CDR3: CASIPGQGARQPQHF
size: -; D: TRBD2; J: TRBJ2-5; V: TRBV7-6; DNA: TGTGCCAGCAGCTTAGCCGGGACTAGCGGGAGTCGGGAGACCCAGTACTTC; CDR3: CASSLAGTSGSRETQYF
size: -; D: -; J: TRBJ2-7; V: TRBV19; DNA: TGTGCCAGTAGTTATGGGCAGGGAGGCGTTTGGGGCTACGAGCAGTACTTC; CDR3: CASSYGQGGVWGYEQYF
size: -; D: TRBD2; J: TRBJ2-3; V: TRBV9; DNA: TGTGCCAGCAGCGTAGGGTCTAGCGGGGGCACAGATACGCAGTATTTT; CDR3: CASSVGSSGGTDTQYF
size: -; D: TRBD2; J: TRBJ2-1; V: TRBV9; DNA: TGTGCCAGCAGCGGGTTCTTGAGGGGAGGGCGGGAGAATGAGCAGTTCTTC; CDR3: CASSGFLRGGRENEQFF
size: -; D: TRBD1; J: TRBJ1-1; V: TRBV28; DNA: TGTGCCAGCAGTCTCCTGCCCGGGACAGACACTAACACTGAAGCTTTCTTT; CDR3: CASSLLPGTDTNTEAFF
size: -; D: -; J: TRBJ2-7; V: TRBV5-6; DNA: TGTGCCAGCAGCTTGCGTGGGCCAAACTCCTACGAGCAGTACTTC; CDR3: CASSLRGPNSYEQYF
size: -; D: -; J: TRBJ2-1; V: TRBV6-6; DNA: TGTGCCAGCAGTGGGCAGATTGCCAATGAGCAGTTCTTC; CDR3: CASSGQIANEQFF
size: -; D: -; J: TRBJ1-1; V: TRBV28; DNA: TGTGCCAGCAGTTTGGCGGGGATAAGGGGCACTGAAGCTTTCTTT; CDR3: CASSLAGIRGTEAFF
size: -; D: -; J: TRBJ2-7; V: TRBV7-8; DNA: TGTGCCAGCAGCACAGTCCGGGCAGGGGGGCACGAGCAGTACTTC; CDR3: CASSTVRAGGHEQYF
size: -; D: TRBD2; J: TRBJ2-7; V: TRBV6-5; DNA: TGTGCCAGCAGGACTGGACTAGCGGGCCCCTACGAGCAGTACTTC; CDR3: CASRTGLAGPYEQYF
size: -; D: -; J: TRBJ2-2; V: TRBV24-1; DNA: TGTGCCACCAGTGATTTGTGGCCCACGAACACCGGGGAGCTGTTTTTT; CDR3: CATSDLWPTNTGELFF
size: -; D: TRBD2; J: TRBJ2-1; V: TRBV11-2; DNA: TGTGCCAGCGGATTATACTCCAGCGGGAGAGGGGATGAGCAGTTCTTC; CDR3: CASGLYSSGRGDEQFF
size: -; D: -; J: TRBJ2-5; V: TRBV12-5; DNA: TGTGCTAGTGGTTTTGTACGCCAAGGGGGAGAGACCCAGTACTTC; CDR3: CASGFVRQGGETQYF
size: -; D: TRBD2; J: TRBJ2-3; V: TRBV3-1/TRBV3-2; DNA: TGTGCCAGCAGCCTCCTACTCTCGGCGGGAGGCATCACAGATACGCAGTATTTT; CDR3: CASSLLLSAGGITDTQYF
size: -; D: -; J: TRBJ2-7; V: TRBV7-9; DNA: TGTGCCAGCAGCTTAAATGGCGGGGAGCAGTACTTC; CDR3: CASSLNGGEQYF
size: -; D: -; J: TRBJ2-1; V: TRBV21-1; DNA: TGTGCCAGCAGCTTACCCACTAGCGGGAGGAATGAGCAGTTCTTC; CDR3: CASSLPTSGRNEQFF
size: -; D: TRBD1; J: TRBJ2-3; V: TRBV24-1; DNA: TGTGCCACCAGTGACCGGGACAGGGCAAAGAGCACGCAGTATTTT; CDR3: CATSDRDRAKSTQYF
size: -; D: -; J: TRBJ2-7; V: TRBV2; DNA: TGTGCCAGCAGTGAAGAGGCAGGGATTAACTACGAGCAGTACTTC; CDR3: CASSEEAGINYEQYF
size: -; D: TRBD2; J: TRBJ2-1; V: TRBV27; DNA: TGTGCCAGCAGTTTATCGGCTAGCGGGAGCTACAATGAGCAGTTCTTC; CDR3: CASSLSASGSYNEQFF
size: -; D: TRBD1; J: TRBJ2-3; V: TRBV28; DNA: TGTGCCAGCAGTTTACTACAGGGGGCAGGAGATACGCAGTATTTT; CDR3: CASSLLQGAGDTQYF
size: once; D: TRBD1; J: TRBJ1-2; V: TRBV3-1/TRBV3-2; DNA: TGTGCCAGCAGCCAAGGGAGTCCCGGGACAGGGGATGGCTACACCTTC; CDR3: CASSQGSPGTGDGYTF
size: -; D: TRBD2; J: TRBJ2-5; V: TRBV3-1/TRBV3-2; DNA: TGTGCCAGCAGACCTGGTCCCGGGAGGGGGGGCGCAGAGACCCAGTACTTC; CDR3: CASRPGPGRGGAETQYF
size: -; D: TRBD2; J: TRBJ2-3; V: TRBV7-3; DNA: TGTGCCAGCAGCTCAGGGACTACCACAGATACGCAGTATTTT; CDR3: CASSSGTTTDTQYF
size: -; D: -; J: TRBJ1-2; V: TRBV15; DNA: TGTGCCACCAGCAGAGTGCGGGGGGAAAATGGCTACACCTTC; CDR3: CATSRVRGENGYTF
size: -; D: -; J: TRBJ1-3; V: TRBV3-1/TRBV3-2; DNA: TGTGCCAGCAGCCCGCCGGGGGGTCTGGGAAACACCATATATTTT; CDR3: CASSPPGGLGNTIYF
size: once; D: -; J: TRBJ2-3; V: TRBV6-6; DNA: TGTGCCAGCAGTTACTCGGGGCAGATCACAGATACGCAGTATTTT; CDR3: CASSYSGQITDTQYF
size: -; D: -; J: TRBJ1-1; V: TRBV5-5; DNA: TGTGCCAGCAGCTTGGGACTCGGGAACACTGAAGCTTTCTTT; CDR3: CASSLGLGNTEAFF
size: -; D: -; J: TRBJ2-1; V: TRBV19; DNA: TGTGCCAGTAGACAGGGAGGGGATGAGCAGTTCTTC; CDR3: CASRQGGDEQFF
size: -; D: TRBD2; J: TRBJ2-7; V: TRBV27; DNA: TGTGCCAGCAGTTTATTTCGGGATAGCGGGAGCTACGAGCAGTACTTC; CDR3: CASSLFRDSGSYEQYF
size: -; D: TRBD1; J: TRBJ1-1; V: TRBV3-1/TRBV3-2; DNA: TGTGCCAGCAGCCGGACCGGGACAGCCACTGAAGCTTTCTTT; CDR3: CASSRTGTATEAFF
size: -; D: TRBD1; J: TRBJ2-2; V: TRBV7-2; DNA: TGTGCCAGCAGCCCAACACCGGGACAGACCACCGGGGAGCTGTTTTTT; CDR3: CASSPTPGQTTGELFF
size: few; D: -; J: TRBJ1-2; V: TRBV30; DNA: TGTGCCTGGAGTGAGGGGAACACCTATGGCTACACCTTC; CDR3: CAWSEGNTYGYTF
size: -; D: -; J: TRBJ2-2; V: TRBV24-1; DNA: TGTGCCACCAGTGCTCTCGTGCCAAACACCGAGGAGCTGTTTTTT; CDR3: CATSALVPNTEELFF